Listed below are T cell receptor beta chains from one sample, sequenced in a study of low-dose radiotherapy and immunotherapy resistance in tumors. MiXCR, applied by TCRdb to the reads, yields one record per CDR3 protein. Among tens of thousands of distinct CDR3 sequences listed, approximately 25% were seen once. This material consisted of PBMCs, taken before treatment. These receptor sequences come from a male donor with prostate cancer. The CDR3 runs from the conserved cysteine through the conserved F or W. The order of the fields is V gene, D gene, CDR3 protein. A D gene is named only where the DNA matches it firmly.

v_gene: TRBV27; d_gene: -; CDR3aa: CASSFSLYTEAFF
v_gene: TRBV6-2/TRBV6-3; d_gene: -; CDR3aa: CASLGLPSSYEQYF
v_gene: TRBV3-1; d_gene: TRBD2; CDR3aa: CASSPGPGGGHNEQFF
v_gene: TRBV27; d_gene: -; CDR3aa: CASRTQAAHPYEQYF
v_gene: TRBV10-3; d_gene: TRBD2; CDR3aa: CAISESGGINTGELFF
v_gene: TRBV7-8; d_gene: TRBD1; CDR3aa: CASSRTGGLGELFF
v_gene: TRBV29-1; d_gene: -; CDR3aa: CSVAGSGDQPQHF
v_gene: TRBV6-1; d_gene: -; CDR3aa: CASSEATGTYEQYF
v_gene: TRBV10-2; d_gene: TRBD2; CDR3aa: CASVLSGISGELFF
v_gene: TRBV28; d_gene: TRBD1; CDR3aa: CASSYTGAAGNTIYF
v_gene: TRBV18; d_gene: -; CDR3aa: CASSPGQLQFGEQYF
v_gene: TRBV7-9; d_gene: -; CDR3aa: CASSSVRADTQYF
v_gene: TRBV12-3/TRBV12-4; d_gene: -; CDR3aa: CASSRPGGRTDTQYF
v_gene: TRBV5-1; d_gene: -; CDR3aa: CASSTSPGTDTQYF
v_gene: TRBV6-2/TRBV6-3; d_gene: -; CDR3aa: CASGPRGQNVVNEKLFF
v_gene: TRBV29-1; d_gene: -; CDR3aa: CSVELERRQETQYF
v_gene: TRBV14; d_gene: TRBD2; CDR3aa: CASSQGGLAGNEQFF
v_gene: TRBV18; d_gene: -; CDR3aa: CASSPPLVWRLQFF
v_gene: TRBV19; d_gene: TRBD2; CDR3aa: CASTRWANSGGEQFF
v_gene: TRBV3-1; d_gene: TRBD2; CDR3aa: CASSRFRTSSYNEQFF
v_gene: TRBV6-9; d_gene: -; CDR3aa: CAISGQRDADTQYF
v_gene: TRBV13; d_gene: -; CDR3aa: CASSVRTPTLNTEAFF
v_gene: TRBV20-1; d_gene: TRBD1; CDR3aa: CSALQGGYNNEQFF